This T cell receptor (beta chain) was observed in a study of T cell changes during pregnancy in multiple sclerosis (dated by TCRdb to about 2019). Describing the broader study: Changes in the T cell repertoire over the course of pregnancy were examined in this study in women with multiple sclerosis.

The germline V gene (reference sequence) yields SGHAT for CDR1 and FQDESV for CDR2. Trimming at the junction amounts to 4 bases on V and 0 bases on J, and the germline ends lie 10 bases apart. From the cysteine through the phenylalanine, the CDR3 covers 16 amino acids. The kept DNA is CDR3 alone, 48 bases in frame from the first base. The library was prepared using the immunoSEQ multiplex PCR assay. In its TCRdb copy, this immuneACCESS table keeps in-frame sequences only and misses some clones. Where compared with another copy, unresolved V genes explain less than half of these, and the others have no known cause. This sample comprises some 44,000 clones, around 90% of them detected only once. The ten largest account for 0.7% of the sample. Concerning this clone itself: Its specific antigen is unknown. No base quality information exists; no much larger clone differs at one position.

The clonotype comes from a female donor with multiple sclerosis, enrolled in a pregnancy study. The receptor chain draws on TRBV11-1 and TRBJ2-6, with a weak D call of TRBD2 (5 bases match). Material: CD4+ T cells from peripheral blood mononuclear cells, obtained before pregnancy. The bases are TGTGCCAGCAGCTCAGGACTGAGCTCTGGGGCCAACGTCCTGACTTTC. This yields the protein CASSSGLSSGANVLTF.